One sample yielded the 22 T cell receptor beta chains listed below, sequenced in a study of beta chain features in type 1 diabetes. Of the isolated RNA, all was reverse transcribed, and so the sequenced material was expressed TCRB transcripts. TCRdb keeps only in-frame clones here, not all; method: immunoSEQ multiplex PCR. The data show around 300,000 clones, about 15% seen once. Material: central memory CD4+ T cells from blood. All receptors come from a man in his thirties or forties in good health.

Many counts were recorded for this clone. The chain couples TRBV2 to TRBJ1-2; a possible D gene is TRBD1 (6 bases). The CDR3 runs 13 residues. Looked up from germline, CDR1 is SNHLY and CDR2 is FYNNEI. The V and J ends lost 6 bases and 2 bases respectively, with 10 bases between them. The CDR3 reads CASRGGSNYGYTF. In DNA form, the CDR3 reads TGTGCCAGCAGGGGGGGCTCCAACTATGGCTACACCTTC.

This chain links TRBV30 with TRBJ1-1; 7 positions match TRBD1. Unmatched junction bases numbered 5, after V lost 0 bases and J lost 4 bases. Germline-derived CDR1 and CDR2 are GTSNPN and SVGIG (reference sequence). CDR3 length: 14 amino acids. The CDR3 protein is CAWSVRGRLTEAFF. DNA of the CDR3: TGTGCCTGGAGTGTGAGGGGGCGCCTCACTGAAGCTTTCTTT.

This rearrangement joins TRBV11-3 to TRBJ2-1, with TRBD1 as a possible D gene (8 bases). Germline-derived CDR1 and CDR2 are SGHNT and YENEEA. The CDR3 runs 18 residues. Trimming pared 1 base from V and 7 bases from J, leaving 23 bases between. CDR3 coding DNA: TGTGCCAGCAGCTTAGGCGGACAGGGACTAACTCGGGGGAATGAGCAGTTCTTC. It codes for CASSLGGQGLTRGNEQFF.

This sequence joins TRBV5-5 and TRBJ2-1; TRBD1 matches 9 bases. This CDR3 contains 14 residues. The germline V gene encodes CDR1 SGHKS and CDR2 YYEKEE (reference sequence). V gave up 5 bases and J gave up 8 bases; unmatched junction bases: 8. This CDR3 reads CASSHRDRADEQFF. DNA of the CDR3: TGTGCCAGCAGTCACCGGGACAGGGCAGATGAGCAGTTCTTC. Together with reference TRBV5-5 and TRBJ2-1, the CDR3 gives the full variable domain: DAGVTQSPTHLIKTRGQQVTLRCSPISGHKSVSWYQQVLGQGPQFIFQYYEKEERGRGNFPDRFSARQFPNYSSELNVNALLLGDSALYLCASSHRDRADEQFFGPGTRLTVL.

The CDR3 bases are TGTGCCAGCAGTCCGGACGGAAGAGGCTACGAGCAGTACTTC. This codes for CASSPDGRGYEQYF. The chain is built from TRBV6-1 and TRBJ2-7; no definite D call. The CDR3 is 14 amino acids. Germline V gene data show CDR1 as MNHNS and CDR2 as SASEGT. V lost 5 bases, J lost 3 bases, and 14 bases lay in between.

This clone was detected many times. The chain joins TRBV7-2 to TRBJ2-4; a weak D match, TRBD1 (5 bases). The V end was cut by 2 bases, the J end by 4 bases, with 18 bases between. Germline CDR1 and CDR2: SGHTA and FQGNSA. The CDR3 extends over 17 amino acids. The CDR3 region is CASSLRPSGMGKNIQYF. The CDR3 DNA is TGTGCCAGCAGCTTAAGGCCATCAGGGATGGGGAAAAACATTCAGTACTTC. Based on the CDR3 plus reference TRBV7-2 and TRBJ2-4, the full variable domain is GAGVSQSPSNKVTEKGKDVELRCDPISGHTALYWYRQSLGQGLEFLIYFQGNSAPDKSGLPSDRFSAERTGGSVSTLTIQRTQQEDSAVYLCASSLRPSGMGKNIQYFGAGTRLSVL.

This clone has a handful of counts. V and J are TRBV6-6 and TRBJ1-5; no firm D call. Germline V lookup: CDR1 MNHNY, CDR2 SVGAGI (reference sequence). V was trimmed by 6 bases and J by 4 bases, leaving 10 bases between them. The CDR3 contains 13 residues. CDR3 in amino acids: CASRFGSNQPQHF. CDR3 nucleotide sequence: TGTGCCAGCAGGTTCGGGTCAAATCAGCCCCAGCATTTT.

V usage is TRBV27 and J usage is TRBJ2-1; D may be TRBD1 or TRBD2 (5 bases each). The germline CDR1 and CDR2 sequences are MNHEY and SMNVEV (reference sequence). Between the trimmed V and J ends, which lost 4 bases and 14 bases, there was a span of 18 bases. The length of the CDR3 is 13 residues. In nucleotides, the CDR3 is TGTGCCAGCAGTTCCCGATCCGGGACCACGGAGTTCTTC. Encoded protein: CASSSRSGTTEFF.

In its sample, this clone was seen many times. The chain is built from TRBV15 and TRBJ1-5; no definite D call. V lost 1 base and J 0 bases, leaving 16 bases between the germline ends. This CDR3 spans 18 amino acids. Germline loops: CDR1 LNHNV, CDR2 YYDKDF (reference sequence). The CDR3, as DNA: TGTGCCACCAGCAGAGTAGGTAGAATCCCTGATAGCAATCAGCCCCAGCATTTT. Translated, it gives CATSRVGRIPDSNQPQHF.

This clone was counted only a few times. This chain joins TRBV11-2 and TRBJ2-1, with D possibly TRBD2 on 6 matching bases. Between the trimmed V and J ends, which lost 5 bases and 7 bases, there was a span of 18 bases. The CDR3 extends over 15 amino acids. Germline lookup yields CDR1 SGHAT and CDR2 FQNNGV. The CDR3 nucleotides read TGTGCCAGCAGCATGGACGCCGGCGGGGTGAATGAGCAGTTCTTC. Amino acids: CASSMDAGGVNEQFF.

This clone has more than one count but fewer than ten. The chain carries TRBV11-2 and TRBJ2-5; D gene unclear. Germline V gene data show CDR1 as SGHAT and CDR2 as FQNNGV. Trimming removed 0 bases from V and 4 bases from J, with 6 bases in between. The CDR3 covers 13 residues. The CDR3 protein is CASSLEVRETQYF. The DNA of the CDR3 is TGTGCCAGCAGCTTAGAAGTACGAGAGACCCAGTACTTC.

A few counts support this clone. The chain carries TRBV30 and TRBJ1-2, with TRBD1 identical over 7 bases. V was clipped by 2 bases and J by 4 bases; unmatched bases: 4. The CDR3 runs 13 residues. The germline V gene encodes CDR1 GTSNPN and CDR2 SVGIG (reference sequence). CDR3 residues: CAWSLGGGYGYTF. CDR3 in DNA: TGTGCCTGGAGTCTAGGGGGCGGCTATGGCTACACCTTC. Looking up the rest from reference TRBV30 and TRBJ1-2 gives the full variable domain: SQTIHQWPATLVQPVGSPLSLECTVEGTSNPNLYWYRQAAGRGLQLLFYSVGIGQISSEVPQNLSASRPQDRQFILSSKKLLLSDSGFYLCAWSLGGGYGYTFGSGTRLTVV.

Comment on this clone: At one end the junction does not follow the germline gene, possibly because of a read error. Here the CDR3 DNA reads TGTGCTAGCAGCTTAGAGGGGAGGGCTGACTCTGGAAACACCATATATTTT. The encoded protein is CASSLEGRADSGNTIYF. This chain connects TRBV7-7 to TRBJ1-3; possibly TRBD1 for D (5 bases). Germline loops: CDR1 SSHAT, CDR2 FNYEAQ (reference sequence). The CDR3 is 17 residues long. Full variable domain (rest looked up from reference TRBV7-7 and TRBJ1-3): GAGVSQSPRYKVTKRGQDVTLRCDPISSHATLYWYQQALGQGPEFLTYFNYEAQPDKSGLPSDRFSAERPEGSISTLTIQRTEQRDSAMYRCASSLEGRADSGNTIYFGEGSWLTVV.

This clone was counted a few times. The chain uses TRBV19 and TRBJ2-1; 9 bases line up with TRBD2. J lost 8 bases, V lost 6 bases, and 14 bases had no gene match. This CDR3 contains 16 residues. The germline V gene has CDR1 LNHDA and CDR2 SQIVND (reference sequence). The CDR3 spells CASSPLAVAGVYEQFF. The CDR3 DNA follows: TGTGCCAGTAGCCCCTTGGCGGTAGCGGGAGTGTATGAGCAGTTCTTC.

About this clone: A much larger clone differs by one base, so this may be a read error. Other DNA sequences within the sample encode an identical CDR3. CDR3 protein: CASSRGASGGAKETQYF. CDR3 DNA sequence: TGTGCCAGCAGCCGGGGGGCCTCCGGGGGGGCTAAAGAGACCCAGTACTTC. The chain is built from TRBV7-7 and TRBJ2-5, with TRBD2 matching over 8 bases. CDR3 length equals 17 residues. The germline V gene has CDR1 SSHAT and CDR2 FNYEAQ (reference sequence). V lost 5 bases and J lost 3; bases outside the gene matches: 14. Combining the CDR3 with reference TRBV7-7 and TRBJ2-5 gives the whole variable domain GAGVSQSPRYKVTKRGQDVTLRCDPISSHATLYWYQQALGQGPEFLTYFNYEAQPDKSGLPSDRFSAERPEGSISTLTIQRTEQRDSAMYRCASSRGASGGAKETQYFGPGTRLLVL.

The chain employs TRBV15 and TRBJ1-5, with unresolved D. CDR1 and CDR2 (germline): LNHNV, YYDKDF (reference sequence). CDR3 length equals 18 residues. Trimming shortened V by 1 base and J by 0 bases, and 16 bases separated the two germline ends. CDR3 nucleotide sequence: TGTGCCACCAGCAGAGGGACTTTCGGTTTGGGTAGCAATCAGCCCCAGCATTTT. Translated: CATSRGTFGLGSNQPQHF. The variable domain in full, with the rest retrieved from reference TRBV15 and TRBJ1-5, is DAMVIQNPRYQVTQFGKPVTLSCSQTLNHNVMYWYQQKSSQAPKLLFHYYDKDFNNEADTPDNFQSRRPNTSFCFLDIRSPGLGDTAMYLCATSRGTFGLGSNQPQHFGDGTRLSIL.

The chain recombines TRBV29-1 with TRBJ2-1; 9 bases match TRBD2. The CDR3 covers 12 residues. The germline gives CDR1 SQVTM, CDR2 ANQGSEA. Trimming cost V 8 bases and J 3 bases; bases outside gene matches: 2. The CDR3: CSSGGNYNEQFF. The CDR3 DNA sequence: TGCAGCAGCGGGGGGAACTACAATGAGCAGTTCTTC.

There are a few counts of this clone. The CDR3: CASSSGTDNQPQHF. Here the CDR3 DNA reads TGCGCCAGCAGCTCCGGGACAGACAATCAGCCCCAGCATTTT. The V gene is TRBV5-1, the J gene TRBJ1-5; 7 bases agree with TRBD1. The CDR3 is 14 amino acids. Trimming at V came to 3 bases and at J to 3 bases, leaving 3 bases not matched to a gene. Germline V lookup: CDR1 SGHRS, CDR2 YFSETQ.

There are a few counts of this clone. The genes are TRBV6-1 and TRBJ1-1, with D perhaps TRBD1 (5 bases). Germline V gene sequence: CDR1 MNHNS, CDR2 SASEGT. Trimming took off 1 base at V and 0 bases at J, with 12 bases between the two ends. The CDR3 is 16 residues long. CDR3 in DNA: TGTGCCAGCAGTGAAGTTATAGGGGTTATGAACACTGAAGCTTTCTTT. Protein: CASSEVIGVMNTEAFF.

This rearrangement joins TRBV5-4 to TRBJ2-5; 10 positions match TRBD1. The CDR3 runs to 15 residues. The V gene end was trimmed by 4 bases and the J gene end by 1 base; junction bases not matched to a gene: 4. Per germline, CDR1 SGHNT and CDR2 YYREEE (reference sequence). The CDR3 DNA sequence: TGTGCCAGCAGCGGGACAGGGGCCGGCCAAGAGACCCAGTACTTC. Translated, it gives CASSGTGAGQETQYF.

There are a few counts of this clone. The chain carries TRBV7-9 and TRBJ2-6; D not resolved. This CDR3 is built from 14 residues. The V gene's germline CDR1 is SEHNR and CDR2 FQNEAQ (reference sequence). V gave up 5 bases and J gave up 0 bases, with 5 bases separating them. For the CDR3, the DNA is TGTGCCAGCAGCCAGGCCTCTGGGGCCAACGTCCTGACTTTC. Amino acids: CASSQASGANVLTF.

This clone came up a few times. The chain carries TRBV15 and TRBJ2-5; 8 nucleotides agree with TRBD2. The germline V gene encodes CDR1 LNHNV and CDR2 YYDKDF (reference sequence). V was pared by 1 base and J by 4 bases, with 14 bases of the junction left unmatched. CDR3 length: 18 residues. For the CDR3, the DNA is TGTGCCACCAGCAGAGCGAACGGGGGGGTAATTTCGAGAGAGACCCAGTACTTC. Translated: CATSRANGGVISRETQYF.